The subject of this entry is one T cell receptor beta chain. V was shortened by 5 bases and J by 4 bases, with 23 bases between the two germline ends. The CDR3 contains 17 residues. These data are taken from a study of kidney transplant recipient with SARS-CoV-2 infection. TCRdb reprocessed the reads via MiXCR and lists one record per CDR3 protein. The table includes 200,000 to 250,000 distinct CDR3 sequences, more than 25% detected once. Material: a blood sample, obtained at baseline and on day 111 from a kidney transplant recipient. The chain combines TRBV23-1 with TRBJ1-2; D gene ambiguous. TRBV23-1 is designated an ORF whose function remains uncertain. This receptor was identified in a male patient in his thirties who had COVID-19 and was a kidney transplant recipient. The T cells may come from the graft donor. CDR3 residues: CASSVDKLRRKTYGYTF. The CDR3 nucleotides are TGCGCCAGCAGTGTCGATAAGCTACGCAGAAAGACCTATGGCTACACCTTC.